Here is one T cell receptor (beta chain) with its context. These data belong to a study of blood T cell repertoires in COVID-19. Sequenced by immunoSEQ multiplex PCR; TCRdb stores in-frame clones only, minus some. The data hold about 160,000 clones, with approximately 86% observed a single time. The ends were cut back, 3 bases at V and 4 bases at J, with 9 bases in the middle. The CDR3 loop spans 13 amino acids. Germline assignment: CDR1 SEHNR and CDR2 FQNEAQ (reference sequence). The rearrangement uses TRBV7-9 and TRBJ2-5; possible D gene TRBD2, 5 bases. The TCR originated in a man aged 60 to 75 who had recovered from COVID-19. Source material: PBMCs or T cells enriched from blood (not recorded which). CDR3 in amino acids: CASSFDGGETQYF. For the CDR3, the DNA is TGTGCCAGCAGCTTCGACGGAGGAGAGACCCAGTACTTC.